This paragraph covers one TCR beta chain sequence. As yet, its antigen is unknown. It was cDNA, reverse transcribed from extracted RNA, that served as the sequencing template. The method was immunoSEQ multiplex PCR; TCRdb's version includes in-frame clones alone and lacks a portion of them. The sample has some 120,000 clones, about 51% seen once. PBMC-derived CD4+ and CD8+ T cells were sorted. This specimen comes from a study of CD8+ T cells in alopecia areata. Study-level points and caveats: Elevated clonality characterized lesional scalp relative to normal scalp, particularly in alopecia totalis/universalis.

Input material: NKG2D-low CD8+ T cells sorted from blood. The origin of this receptor is a human donor with alopecia areata.

DNA of the CDR3: TGCAGTGCTAGTGACACCGGGGAGCTGTTTTTT. It translates to CSASDTGELFF. The chain uses TRBV20-1 and TRBJ2-2; unclear D gene. The CDR3 runs 11 residues. Trimming pared 3 bases from V and 3 bases from J, leaving 2 bases between. CDR1 and CDR2 from the germline V gene are DFQATT and SNEGSKA (reference sequence).